This record looks at one T cell receptor beta chain sequence and its context. Antigen: not known. These data come from a study of T cell responses to AZD1222 COVID-19 vaccine. Study findings and constraints: Clonal diversity may have been underestimated in mostly white British donors.

The data were produced by immunoSEQ multiplex PCR, yet TCRdb's version contains in-frame clones alone and is incomplete. Of about 140,000 clones listed, around nine tenths are singletons. The V gene lost 5 bases and the J gene lost 3 bases, with 11 bases spanning the gap. CDR1 and CDR2 (germline): SGHRS, YFSETQ. The CDR3 has 13 residues. This TCR derives from an adult in good health. The rearrangement joins TRBV5-1 to TRBJ1-1; a possible D gene is TRBD1 (6 bases). The sample was peripheral blood, taken on day 0 of AZD1222 vaccination. DNA for the CDR3: TGCGCCAGCAGTCTTACAGGGTACACTGAAGCTTTCTTT. Protein: CASSLTGYTEAFF.